Presented here are 19 T cell receptor beta chains from one specimen sequenced in a study of metastatic and nonmetastatic thyroid tumors. Patients were all untreated before their thyroid surgery. TCRdb re-called the PCR reads with MiXCR. The sample lists 20,000 to 25,000 clones; 10% to 15% were seen once. What was sequenced was blood. The receptor set was obtained from a male donor with papillary thyroid cancer or a benign thyroid nodule (not recorded which). Some clones in this sample may be carry-over from other donors' samples.

Relative to its sample, this clone is medium-sized. V gene TRBV28 combines with J gene TRBJ1-3; 8 bases agree with TRBD1. V lost 8 bases to trimming and J lost 5 bases; unmatched junction nucleotides: 2. CDR3 length: 12 amino acids. Germline CDR1 and CDR2: MDHEN and SYDVKM. Written as DNA, the CDR3 is TGTGCCAGCGGACAGGGTAGAAACACCATATATTTT. Its protein product is CASGQGRNTIYF.

The chain recombines TRBV20-1 with TRBJ1-1; D is unclear. This CDR3 has 12 amino acids. V gave up 8 bases and J gave up 8 bases, with 18 bases separating them. Germline CDR1 reads DFQATT; CDR2 reads SNEGSKA (reference sequence). CDR3 loop: CSCQVYSPEAFF. The CDR3 nucleotides read TGCAGTTGCCAGGTTTACTCCCCCGAAGCTTTCTTT.

The chain joins TRBV28 to TRBJ2-7; 7 nucleotides match TRBD2. The CDR3 contains 20 residues. The J segment lost 4 bases and the V segment lost 2 bases, leaving 23 bases of the junction unmatched. The germline V gene has CDR1 MDHEN and CDR2 SYDVKM. CDR3 DNA: TGTGCCAGCAGTTTACCCACTGGGGTATTGGATAGCGGGCCGTCTTACGAGCAGTACTTC. Protein: CASSLPTGVLDSGPSYEQYF.

The V and J genes are TRBV20-1 and TRBJ2-7; 9 bases agree with TRBD1. The CDR3 extends over 13 amino acids. Germline loops: CDR1 DFQATT, CDR2 SNEGSKA (reference sequence). The trim removed 5 bases at V and 5 bases at J, leaving 7 bases unmatched. CDR3 DNA: TGCAGTGCTCAGACAGGGGGTCGGAACGAGCAGTACTTC. It codes for CSAQTGGRNEQYF.

This clone is medium-sized by share. The J gene is TRBJ2-5, the V gene TRBV28; perhaps D is TRBD1 or TRBD2 (5 bases each). This CDR3 has 13 amino acids. Germline CDR1 is MDHEN and CDR2 is SYDVKM. The V end lost 2 bases, the J end lost 4 bases, and 8 bases lay between the germline ends. CDR3 in DNA: TGTGCCAGCAGTTTACCAGGGACAGAGACCCAGTACTTC. Translating it yields CASSLPGTETQYF.

This sequence joins TRBV6-2 or TRBV6-3 and TRBJ2-3, with D hard to call. The CDR3 runs to 14 residues. Trimming stripped 7 bases from V and 2 bases from J, with 13 bases between. Germline assignment: CDR1 MNHEY and CDR2 SVGEGT. The CDR3 coding sequence is TGTGCCAGCAATCCACCCTATGACACAGATACGCAGTATTTT. Protein product: CASNPPYDTDTQYF.

This clone has a count of ten or more. V is TRBV3-1 and J is TRBJ2-7; 14 positions match TRBD2. Germline V gene sequence: CDR1 LGHDT, CDR2 YNNKEL (reference sequence). CDR3 length: 18 amino acids. The V segment lost 3 bases and the J segment 3 bases; nucleotides outside the gene matches: 10. The CDR3 loop reads CASSQYGLAGGQIYEQYF. DNA for the CDR3: TGTGCCAGCAGCCAGTACGGACTAGCGGGAGGCCAAATCTACGAGCAGTACTTC.

This rearrangement joins TRBV30 to TRBJ1-2; D uncertain. V was trimmed by 0 bases and J by 4 bases, leaving 9 bases between them. The CDR3 loop spans 13 amino acids. The germline CDR1 and CDR2 sequences are GTSNPN and SVGIG (reference sequence). For the CDR3, the DNA is TGTGCCTGGAGTGTATCCCCAGCCTATGGCTACACCTTC. It encodes CAWSVSPAYGYTF.

This chain links TRBV6-2 or TRBV6-3 with TRBJ1-6, with D unresolved. V lost 3 bases and J lost 0, with 18 bases in between. Germline values: CDR1 MNHEY, CDR2 SVGEGT. This CDR3 has 19 amino acids. DNA of the CDR3: TGTGCCAGCAGTTATGTGCAGGCGACCACGAGCTCCTATAATTCACCCCTCCACTTT. Translated: CASSYVQATTSSYNSPLHF.

The chain recombines TRBV18 with TRBJ2-2, with unresolved D. V shed 1 base and J shed 9 bases, with 9 bases lying between them. CDR1 is KGHSH and CDR2 is LQKENI in the germline V gene. The CDR3 is 13 amino acids. The chain's CDR3 is CASSPRRTRELFF. The CDR3 coding sequence is TGTGCCAGCTCACCACGGCGGACCCGGGAGCTGTTTTTT.

This chain uses TRBV12-3 or TRBV12-4 with TRBJ2-7; D might be TRBD1 or TRBD2, each matching 5 bases. The CDR3 spans 15 residues. V lost 3 bases, J lost 1 base, and 13 bases lay in between. Here the CDR3 DNA reads TGTGCCAGCAGTTTGGGGGATCTCTTGTCCTACGAGCAGTACTTC. Translation gives CASSLGDLLSYEQYF.

The rearrangement joins TRBV6-5 to TRBJ1-1; D perhaps matches TRBD1 (5 bases). The CDR3 is made up of 10 amino acids. Trimming left V 6 bases short and J 7 bases short, with 6 bases between. Germline CDR1 and CDR2: MNHEY and SVGAGI. For the CDR3, the DNA is TGTGCCAGCAGGGGGGTTGAAGCTTTCTTT. Its translation: CASRGVEAFF.

By its share, this clone is medium-sized. The chain joins TRBV28 to TRBJ2-1; 8 bases are a match to TRBD2. The CDR3 is made up of 15 amino acids. After removal of 6 bases from V and 7 bases from J, the junction contained 11 bases not matched to a gene. CDR1 and CDR2 (germline): MDHEN, SYDVKM. CDR3 DNA: TGTGCCAGCAGGGGGAGGACTAGCAAAGTAAATGAGCAGTTCTTC. Protein: CASRGRTSKVNEQFF.

There are many counts of this clone. The chain joins TRBV18 to TRBJ1-1, with D unclear. Germline CDR1 KGHSH, CDR2 LQKENI. The CDR3 totals 13 residues. The ends were cut back, 4 bases at V and 3 bases at J, with 9 bases in the middle. DNA of the CDR3: TGTGCCAGCTCACAAGGGATCGACACTGAAGCTTTCTTT. Translating it yields CASSQGIDTEAFF.

This clone was seen many times. The chain employs TRBV12-3 or TRBV12-4 and TRBJ1-1; TRBD1 matches 9 bases. With V trimmed by 4 bases and J by 5 bases, 8 bases remained unmatched. This CDR3 is 15 amino acids long. This CDR3 reads CASSSNRGRRTEAFF. The CDR3 coding sequence is TGTGCCAGCAGTTCCAACAGGGGGCGGAGGACTGAAGCTTTCTTT.

This clone was detected ten times or more. V and J are TRBV7-9 and TRBJ2-3; D perhaps matches TRBD1 (8 bases). The germline V and J ends were trimmed by 6 bases and 4 bases, with 23 bases remaining between them. CDR3 length: 17 amino acids. Germline-derived CDR1 and CDR2 are SEHNR and FQNEAQ (reference sequence). Here the CDR3 reads CASRPVTSGTGPDTQYF. The CDR3, as DNA: TGTGCCAGCAGACCTGTCACCAGCGGGACAGGCCCAGATACGCAGTATTTT.

This clone is labeled medium-sized. The gene calls are TRBV28 and TRBJ2-1, with D perhaps matching TRBD2 (5 bases). The ends were cut back, 7 bases at V and 7 bases at J, with 14 bases in the middle. CDR1 and CDR2 from the germline V gene are MDHEN and SYDVKM. The CDR3 spans 13 residues. The CDR3 loop reads CASKPSWGNEQFF. The CDR3 DNA sequence: TGTGCCAGCAAACCTAGCTGGGGAAATGAGCAGTTCTTC.

This chain links TRBV7-8 with TRBJ2-5, with 7 bases identical to TRBD1. The V gene end was trimmed by 3 bases and the J gene end by 4 bases; junction bases not matched to a gene: 2. CDR1 and CDR2 from the germline V gene are SGHVS and FQNEAQ. This CDR3 is built from 13 residues. CDR3 nucleotide sequence: TGTGCCAGCAGCTTGACAGGGTCAGAGACCCAGTACTTC. This encodes CASSLTGSETQYF.

This clone was counted ten times or more. The chain combines TRBV4-2 with TRBJ2-7; D unresolved. Germline CDR1 and CDR2: LGHNA and YNFKEQ. This CDR3 contains 15 residues. Deletions cut 0 bases from V and 0 bases from J, with 9 bases between. The CDR3 sequence is CASSQDMASSYEQYF. CDR3 DNA: TGTGCCAGCAGCCAAGATATGGCCAGCTCCTACGAGCAGTACTTC.